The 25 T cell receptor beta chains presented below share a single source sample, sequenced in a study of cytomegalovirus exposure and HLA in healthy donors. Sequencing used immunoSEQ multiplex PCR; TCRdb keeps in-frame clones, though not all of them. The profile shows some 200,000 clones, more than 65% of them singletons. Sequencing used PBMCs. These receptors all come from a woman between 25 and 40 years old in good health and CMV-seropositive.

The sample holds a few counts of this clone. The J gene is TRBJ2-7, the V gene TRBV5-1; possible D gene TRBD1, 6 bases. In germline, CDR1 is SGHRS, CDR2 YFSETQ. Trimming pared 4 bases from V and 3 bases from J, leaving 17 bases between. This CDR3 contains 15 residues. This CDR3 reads CASSTGQPTVYEQYF. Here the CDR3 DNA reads TGCGCCAGCAGCACTGGACAGCCCACCGTCTACGAGCAGTACTTC.

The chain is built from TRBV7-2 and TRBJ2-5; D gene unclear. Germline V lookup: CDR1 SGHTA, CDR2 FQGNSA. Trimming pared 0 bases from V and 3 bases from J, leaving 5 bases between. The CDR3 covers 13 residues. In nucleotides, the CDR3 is TGTGCCAGCAGCTTAGCTCGGGAAGAGACCCAGTACTTC. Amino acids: CASSLAREETQYF.

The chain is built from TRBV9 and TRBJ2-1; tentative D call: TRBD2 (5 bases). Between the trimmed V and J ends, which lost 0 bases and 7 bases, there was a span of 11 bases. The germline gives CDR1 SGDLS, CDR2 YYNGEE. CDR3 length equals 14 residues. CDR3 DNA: TGTGCCAGCAGCGTAGCAACTAGTGGGAATGAGCAGTTCTTC. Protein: CASSVATSGNEQFF.

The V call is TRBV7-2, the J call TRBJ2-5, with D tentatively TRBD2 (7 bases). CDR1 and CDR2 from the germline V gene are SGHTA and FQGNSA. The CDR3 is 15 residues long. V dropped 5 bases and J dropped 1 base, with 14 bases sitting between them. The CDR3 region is CASSPPGGLQETQYF. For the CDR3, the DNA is TGTGCCAGCAGCCCCCCGGGGGGCCTCCAAGAGACCCAGTACTTC.

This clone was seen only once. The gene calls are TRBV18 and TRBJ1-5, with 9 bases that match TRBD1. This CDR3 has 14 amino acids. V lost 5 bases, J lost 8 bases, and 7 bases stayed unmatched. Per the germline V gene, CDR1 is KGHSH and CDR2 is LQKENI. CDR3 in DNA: TGTGCCAGCTCAGCTCACAGGGGGCTGGAGCCCCAGCATTTT. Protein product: CASSAHRGLEPQHF.

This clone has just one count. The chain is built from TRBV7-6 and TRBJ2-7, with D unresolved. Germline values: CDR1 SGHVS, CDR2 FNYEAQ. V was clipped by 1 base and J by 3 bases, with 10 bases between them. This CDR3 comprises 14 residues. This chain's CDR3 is CASSLGSAVYEQYF. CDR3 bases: TGTGCCAGCAGCTTAGGGTCTGCAGTCTACGAGCAGTACTTC.

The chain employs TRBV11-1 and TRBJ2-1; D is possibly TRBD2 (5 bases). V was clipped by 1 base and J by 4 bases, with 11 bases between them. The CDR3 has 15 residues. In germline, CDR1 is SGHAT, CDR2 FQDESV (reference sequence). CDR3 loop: CASSLGGSTYNEQFF. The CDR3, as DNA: TGTGCCAGCAGCTTAGGTGGGAGTACGTACAATGAGCAGTTCTTC.

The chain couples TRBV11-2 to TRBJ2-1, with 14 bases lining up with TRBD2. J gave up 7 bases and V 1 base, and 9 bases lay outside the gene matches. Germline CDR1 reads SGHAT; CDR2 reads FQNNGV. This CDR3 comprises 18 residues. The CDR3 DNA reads TGTGCCAGCAGCTTAGCTTCCGGGACTAGCGGGAGCCGGAATGAGCAGTTCTTC. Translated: CASSLASGTSGSRNEQFF.

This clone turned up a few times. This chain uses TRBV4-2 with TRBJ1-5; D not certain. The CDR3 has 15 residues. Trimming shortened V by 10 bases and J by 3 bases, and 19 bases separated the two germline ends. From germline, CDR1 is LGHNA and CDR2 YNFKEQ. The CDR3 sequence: CANYSATENNQPQHF. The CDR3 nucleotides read TGTGCCAACTACTCGGCCACGGAGAACAATCAGCCCCAGCATTTT.

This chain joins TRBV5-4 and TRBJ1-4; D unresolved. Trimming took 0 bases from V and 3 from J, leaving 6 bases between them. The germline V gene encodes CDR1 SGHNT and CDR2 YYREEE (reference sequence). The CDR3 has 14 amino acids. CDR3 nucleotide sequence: TGTGCCAGCAGCTTGGAAGCCCCTAATGAAAAACTGTTTTTT. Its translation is CASSLEAPNEKLFF.

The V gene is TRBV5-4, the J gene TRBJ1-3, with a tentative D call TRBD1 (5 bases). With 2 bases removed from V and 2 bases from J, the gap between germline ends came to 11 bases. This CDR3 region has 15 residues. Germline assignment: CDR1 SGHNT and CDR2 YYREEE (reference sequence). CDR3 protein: CASSFTQATGNTIYF. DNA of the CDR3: TGTGCCAGCAGCTTCACACAGGCAACTGGAAACACCATATATTTT.

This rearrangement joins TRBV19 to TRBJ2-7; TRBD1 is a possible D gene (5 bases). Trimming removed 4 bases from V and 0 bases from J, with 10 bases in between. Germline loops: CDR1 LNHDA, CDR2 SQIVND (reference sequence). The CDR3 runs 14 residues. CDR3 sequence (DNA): TGTGCCAGTAGTAGGGGCAGGAGCTCCTACGAGCAGTACTTC. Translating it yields CASSRGRSSYEQYF.

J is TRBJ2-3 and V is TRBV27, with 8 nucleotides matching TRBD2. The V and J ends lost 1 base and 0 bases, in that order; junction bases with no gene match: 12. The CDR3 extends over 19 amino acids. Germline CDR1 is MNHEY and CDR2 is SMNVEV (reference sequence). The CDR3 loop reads CASSLFSREAWASTDTQYF. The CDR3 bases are TGTGCCAGCAGTTTATTTTCGCGGGAGGCTTGGGCTAGCACAGATACGCAGTATTTT.

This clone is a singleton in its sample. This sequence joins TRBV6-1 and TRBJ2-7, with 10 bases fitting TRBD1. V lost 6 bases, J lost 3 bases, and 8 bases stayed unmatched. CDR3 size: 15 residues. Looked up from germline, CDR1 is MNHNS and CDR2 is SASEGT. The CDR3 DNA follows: TGTGCCAGCAGCACCGGGACAGGGGTCGTCTACGAGCAGTACTTC. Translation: CASSTGTGVVYEQYF.

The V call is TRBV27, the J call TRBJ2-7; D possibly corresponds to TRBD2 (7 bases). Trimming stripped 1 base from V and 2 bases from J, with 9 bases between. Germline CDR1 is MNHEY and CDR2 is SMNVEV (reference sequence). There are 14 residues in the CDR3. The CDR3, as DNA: TGTGCCAGCAGTTTATGGGGGGGCACCTACGAGCAGTACTTC. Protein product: CASSLWGGTYEQYF.

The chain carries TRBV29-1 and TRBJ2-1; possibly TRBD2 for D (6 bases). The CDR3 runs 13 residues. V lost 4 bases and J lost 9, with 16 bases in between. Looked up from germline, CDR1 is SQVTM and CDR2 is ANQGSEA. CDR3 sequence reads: CSVALRDPGEQFF. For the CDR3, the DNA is TGCAGCGTTGCGTTGCGGGACCCGGGTGAGCAGTTCTTC.

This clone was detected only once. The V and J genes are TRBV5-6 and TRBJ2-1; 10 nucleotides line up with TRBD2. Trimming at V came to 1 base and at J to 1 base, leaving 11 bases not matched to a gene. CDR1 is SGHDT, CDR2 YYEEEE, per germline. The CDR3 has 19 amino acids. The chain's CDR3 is CASSLLASGRSGSYNEQFF. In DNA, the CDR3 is TGTGCCAGCAGCTTGTTGGCTAGCGGGAGATCGGGGTCCTACAATGAGCAGTTCTTC.

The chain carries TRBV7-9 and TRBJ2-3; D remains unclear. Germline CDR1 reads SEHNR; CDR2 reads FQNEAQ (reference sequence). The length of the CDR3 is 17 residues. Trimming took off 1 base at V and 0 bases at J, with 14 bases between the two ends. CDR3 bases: TGTGCCAGCAGCTTAGGTTCTGGAGTTAGGAGCACAGATACGCAGTATTTT. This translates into CASSLGSGVRSTDTQYF.

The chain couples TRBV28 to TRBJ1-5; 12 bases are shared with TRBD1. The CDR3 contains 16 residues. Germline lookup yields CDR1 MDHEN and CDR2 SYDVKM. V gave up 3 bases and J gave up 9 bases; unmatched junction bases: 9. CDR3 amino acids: CASSFSRDRGLLPQHF. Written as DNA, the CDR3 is TGTGCCAGCAGTTTTTCTAGGGACAGGGGGCTTCTGCCCCAGCATTTT.

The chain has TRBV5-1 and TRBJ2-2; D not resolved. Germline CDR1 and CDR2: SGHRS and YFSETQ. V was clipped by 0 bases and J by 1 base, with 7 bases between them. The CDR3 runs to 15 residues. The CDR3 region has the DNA TGCGCCAGCAGCTTGGTACTGAGGAACACCGGGGAGCTGTTTTTT. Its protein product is CASSLVLRNTGELFF.

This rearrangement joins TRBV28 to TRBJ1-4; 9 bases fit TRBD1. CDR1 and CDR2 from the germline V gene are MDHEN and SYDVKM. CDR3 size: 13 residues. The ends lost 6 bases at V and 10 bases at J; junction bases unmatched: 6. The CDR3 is CASSGTGFGKLFF. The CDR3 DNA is TGTGCCAGCAGCGGGACAGGGTTTGGAAAACTGTTTTTT.

The CDR3 loop reads CSVNPQVQETQYF. The CDR3 DNA reads TGCAGCGTTAATCCCCAGGTCCAAGAGACCCAGTACTTC. The chain couples TRBV29-1 to TRBJ2-5; no clear D gene. CDR1 is SQVTM and CDR2 is ANQGSEA in the germline V gene. V gave up 5 bases and J gave up 1 base, with 11 bases separating them. The CDR3 runs 13 residues.

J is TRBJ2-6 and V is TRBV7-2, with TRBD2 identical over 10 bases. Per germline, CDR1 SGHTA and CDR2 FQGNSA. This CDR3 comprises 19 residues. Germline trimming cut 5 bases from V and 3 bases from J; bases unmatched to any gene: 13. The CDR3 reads CASSISPGLAGVGANVLTF. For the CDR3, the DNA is TGTGCCAGCAGCATATCTCCAGGGCTAGCGGGAGTTGGGGCCAACGTCCTGACTTTC.

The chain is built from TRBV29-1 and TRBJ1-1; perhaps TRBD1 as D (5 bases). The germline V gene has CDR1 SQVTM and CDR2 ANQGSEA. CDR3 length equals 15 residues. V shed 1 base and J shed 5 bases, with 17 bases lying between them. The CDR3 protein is CSVEGGVAGRTEAFF. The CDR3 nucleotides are TGCAGCGTTGAAGGGGGTGTGGCAGGGCGGACTGAAGCTTTCTTT.

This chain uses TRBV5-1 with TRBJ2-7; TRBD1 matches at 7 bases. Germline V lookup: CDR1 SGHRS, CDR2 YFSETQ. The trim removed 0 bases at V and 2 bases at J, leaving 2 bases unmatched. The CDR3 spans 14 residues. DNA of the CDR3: TGCGCCAGCAGCTTGGACAGGGGAGCCTACGAGCAGTACTTC. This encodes CASSLDRGAYEQYF. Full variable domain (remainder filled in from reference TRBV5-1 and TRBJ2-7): KAGVTQTPRYLIKTRGQQVTLSCSPISGHRSVSWYQQTPGQGLQFLFEYFSETQRNKGNFPGRFSGRQFSNSRSEMNVSTLELGDSALYLCASSLDRGAYEQYFGPGTRLTVT.